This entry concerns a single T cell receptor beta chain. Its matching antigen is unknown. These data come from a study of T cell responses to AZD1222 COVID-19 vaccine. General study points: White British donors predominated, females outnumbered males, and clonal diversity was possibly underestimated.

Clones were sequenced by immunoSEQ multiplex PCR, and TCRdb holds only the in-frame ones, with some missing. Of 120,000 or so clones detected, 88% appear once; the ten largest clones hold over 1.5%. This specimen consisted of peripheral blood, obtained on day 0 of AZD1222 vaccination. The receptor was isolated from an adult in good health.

The CDR3 reads CSADRVQETQYF. Here the CDR3 DNA reads TGCAGCGCTGACAGAGTTCAAGAGACCCAGTACTTC. V is TRBV29-1 and J is TRBJ2-5, with D possibly matching TRBD1 (5 bases). V was clipped by 7 bases and J by 2 bases, with 11 bases between them. Germline assignment: CDR1 SQVTM and CDR2 ANQGSEA. There are 12 residues in the CDR3.